The 13 T cell receptor beta chains in this list originate from one sample, sequenced in a study of T cell responses to AZD1222 COVID-19 vaccine. Sequenced by immunoSEQ multiplex PCR; TCRdb stores in-frame clones only, minus some. The sample records over 65,000 clones, approximately 89% being singletons. The sample consisted of peripheral blood, taken 28 days after the second AZD1222 dose. These receptors were collected from an adult who received the AZD1222 COVID-19 vaccine.

The chain carries TRBV28 and TRBJ1-4; no reliable D call. This CDR3 comprises 15 residues. The germline CDR1 and CDR2 sequences are MDHEN and SYDVKM. The ends were cut back, 7 bases at V and 0 bases at J, with 12 bases in the middle. The CDR3 region is CASTPWSATNEKLFF. Here the CDR3 DNA reads TGTGCCAGCACCCCCTGGTCGGCAACTAATGAAAAACTGTTTTTT.

The CDR3 region is CASSIISGTANYGYTF. CDR3 coding DNA: TGTGCCAGTAGTATAATCTCTGGGACAGCTAACTATGGCTACACCTTC. V is TRBV19 and J is TRBJ1-2; 7 bases line up with TRBD1. V dropped 2 bases and J dropped 0; count of bases not matched to a gene: 6. CDR1 is LNHDA, CDR2 SQIVND, per germline (reference sequence). This CDR3 is 16 amino acids long.

This clone was detected once. This chain connects TRBV28 to TRBJ1-4; TRBD1 matches at 8 bases. The CDR3 loop spans 16 amino acids. V dropped 7 bases and J dropped 5; count of bases not matched to a gene: 12. Per germline, CDR1 MDHEN and CDR2 SYDVKM. CDR3 loop: CASTLTGTGLNEKLFF. The CDR3, as DNA: TGTGCCAGCACCCTCACCGGGACAGGCCTAAATGAAAAACTGTTTTTT.

The J gene is TRBJ1-3, the V gene TRBV28; 8 bases fit TRBD1. The length of the CDR3 is 15 residues. The V gene's germline CDR1 is MDHEN and CDR2 SYDVKM. J gave up 1 base and V 5 bases, and 4 bases lay outside the gene matches. CDR3 DNA: TGTGCCAGCAGTGCCACAGGGGGGTCTGGAAACACCATATATTTT. Amino acid sequence: CASSATGGSGNTIYF.

This chain uses TRBV28 with TRBJ2-1, with TRBD2 matching over 11 bases. Germline-derived CDR1 and CDR2 are MDHEN and SYDVKM. The length of the CDR3 is 15 residues. With 3 bases clipped from V and 10 bases from J, the junction kept 8 bases outside the gene matches. The CDR3 sequence: CASSLELAGAREQFF. CDR3 in DNA: TGTGCCAGCAGTTTGGAACTAGCGGGGGCCCGGGAGCAGTTCTTC. Looking up the rest from reference TRBV28 and TRBJ2-1 gives the full variable domain: DVKVTQSSRYLVKRTGEKVFLECVQDMDHENMFWYRQDPGLGLRLIYFSYDVKMKEKGDIPEGYSVSREKKERFSLILESASTNQTSMYLCASSLELAGAREQFFGPGTRLTVL.

This clone was counted a single time. This chain joins TRBV19 and TRBJ2-7; unclear D gene. The CDR3 has 14 amino acids. The germline V gene has CDR1 LNHDA and CDR2 SQIVND (reference sequence). V gave up 4 bases and J gave up 3 bases, with 13 bases separating them. CDR3 sequence (DNA): TGTGCCAGTAGTAATGTGGGGTCAAGCTACGAGCAGTACTTC. It translates to CASSNVGSSYEQYF.

The V gene is TRBV6-4, the J gene TRBJ2-1, with no clear D. Germline loops: CDR1 MRHNA, CDR2 SNTAGT. This CDR3 contains 15 residues. The V end lost 0 bases, the J end lost 2 bases, and 8 bases lay between the germline ends. Here the CDR3 reads CASSDSGNPYNEQFF. The CDR3 DNA reads as TGTGCCAGCAGTGACTCGGGTAATCCCTACAATGAGCAGTTCTTC.

This chain uses TRBV7-2 with TRBJ2-3; maybe TRBD2 (6 bases). The CDR3 loop spans 15 amino acids. Germline V CDR1 and CDR2: SGHTA, FQGNSA. V was pared by 5 bases and J by 2 bases, with 14 bases between. CDR3 amino acids: CASSPRGSTTDTQYF. In nucleotides, the CDR3 is TGTGCCAGCAGCCCCCGGGGGTCGACCACAGATACGCAGTATTTT.

The rearrangement joins TRBV18 to TRBJ2-7; D is perhaps TRBD1 (6 bases). CDR1 and CDR2 from the germline V gene are KGHSH and LQKENI. Trimming pared 2 bases from V and 5 bases from J, leaving 16 bases between. The CDR3 runs to 15 residues. The CDR3 region has the DNA TGTGCCAGCTCACCATCCGCAGGGGTTACCAACGAGCAGTACTTC. It yields the protein CASSPSAGVTNEQYF.

V and J are TRBV4-3 and TRBJ2-7; 9 bases agree with TRBD1. V was clipped by 0 bases and J by 3 bases; unmatched bases: 9. Germline loops: CDR1 LGHNA, CDR2 YSLEER. CDR3 length: 17 residues. CDR3 residues: CASSQESRDREFYEQYF. The CDR3 nucleotides read TGCGCCAGCAGCCAAGAAAGCCGGGACAGGGAGTTCTACGAGCAGTACTTC.

The CDR3 spells CSASDRYEQYF. CDR3 in DNA: TGCAGTGCTAGCGACCGTTACGAGCAGTACTTC. The V call is TRBV20-1, the J call TRBJ2-7, with D uncertain. CDR3 length: 11 residues. From germline, CDR1 is DFQATT and CDR2 SNEGSKA (reference sequence). Trimming removed 3 bases at V and 4 bases at J, with 7 bases between.

The chain links TRBV28 to TRBJ2-7, with 9 positions matching TRBD1. Trimming removed 6 bases from V and 7 bases from J; junction bases left unmatched: 10. Germline CDR1 and CDR2: MDHEN and SYDVKM. The CDR3 consists of 14 residues. The CDR3 region has the DNA TGTGCCAGCAGCCCCCCCGGGACAGGGTTAGAGCAGTACTTC. Translation gives CASSPPGTGLEQYF. The variable domain in full, completed from reference TRBV28 and TRBJ2-7, reads DVKVTQSSRYLVKRTGEKVFLECVQDMDHENMFWYRQDPGLGLRLIYFSYDVKMKEKGDIPEGYSVSREKKERFSLILESASTNQTSMYLCASSPPGTGLEQYFGPGTRLTVT.

This chain uses TRBV5-6 with TRBJ1-5, with 7 bases aligning to TRBD1. This CDR3 has 15 residues. The ends lost 4 bases at V and 8 bases at J; junction bases unmatched: 12. The germline CDR1 and CDR2 sequences are SGHDT and YYEEEE. CDR3: CASSARQGGREPQHF. The CDR3 DNA follows: TGTGCCAGCAGCGCCAGACAGGGCGGTAGGGAGCCCCAGCATTTT.